The 22 T cell receptor beta chains in this list originate from one sample, sequenced in a study of vaccination and CD4 T cells after COVID-19. The Oncomine TCR Beta short-read assay was what sequenced the DNA obtained from cultured CD4+ T cells. TCRdb processed the PCR reads anew with MiXCR; each CDR3 protein has one entry. The sample contains about 20,000 distinct CDR3 sequences, around two fifths of which appear only once. The antigens of these receptors remain unknown. Treatment noted: approximately 9-day PBMC culture with coronavirus spike peptide pools or control peptides (ViraFEST assay). The specimen comprised CD4+ T cells from blood, cultured in vitro, sampled after SARS-CoV-2 vaccination. Receptors originate from a human donor who had recovered from COVID-19.

Here the CDR3 reads CASSKEGPEGSPREKLFF. The CDR3 bases are TGTGCCAGCAGCAAGGAGGGCCCAGAGGGAAGCCCCAGGGAAAAACTGTTTTTT. The rearrangement links TRBV21-1 to TRBJ1-4. TRBV21-1 is annotated as a pseudogene. This CDR3 comprises 18 residues.

This chain joins TRBV6-1 and TRBJ2-2, with TRBD1 identical over 10 bases. CDR3 length: 14 amino acids. V shed 6 bases, J shed 4 bases, and the junction held 2 bases outside the gene matches. Germline loops: CDR1 MNHNS, CDR2 SASEGT. The DNA for the CDR3 is TGTGCCAGCAGGGGACAGGGGCGCACCGGGGAGCTGTTTTTT. Translation gives CASRGQGRTGELFF.

The rearrangement links TRBV11-3 to TRBJ2-5, with a possible D match to TRBD1 (5 bases). This CDR3 has 12 amino acids. Per germline, CDR1 SGHNT and CDR2 YENEEA. Deletions cut 5 bases from V and 4 bases from J, with 8 bases between. The CDR3 DNA sequence: TGTGCCAGCAGCCCAGGGATAGAGACCCAGTACTTC. Protein: CASSPGIETQYF.

This chain links TRBV28 with TRBJ1-1, with 7 bases aligning to TRBD1. The ends lost 3 bases at V and 3 bases at J; junction bases unmatched: 7. The length of the CDR3 is 15 residues. Germline lookup yields CDR1 MDHEN and CDR2 SYDVKM. This CDR3 is CASSFRYQGDTEAFF. The CDR3 DNA follows: TGTGCCAGCAGTTTTCGTTATCAGGGGGACACTGAAGCTTTCTTT.

The chain couples TRBV12-3 or TRBV12-4 to TRBJ1-2, with D perhaps matching TRBD1 (5 bases). CDR3 length: 15 residues. V was pared by 6 bases and J by 7 bases, with 21 bases between. CDR3 nucleotide sequence: TGTGCCAGCAGCATTTCGGGACCGACTGTCCGTGGCTACACCTTC. This encodes CASSISGPTVRGYTF.

The CDR3 nucleotides are TGCAGTGTCCCCCAGGGACCCACAGATACGCAGTATTTT. It specifies CSVPQGPTDTQYF. The rearrangement joins TRBV20-1 to TRBJ2-3; possibly TRBD1 or TRBD2 for D (5 bases each). CDR1 DFQATT and CDR2 SNEGSKA come from the germline V gene (reference sequence). Trimming removed 7 bases at V and 2 bases at J, with 13 bases between. The CDR3 is made up of 13 amino acids.

This clonotype was found a few times. J is TRBJ1-1 and V is TRBV7-9, with 7 bases lining up with TRBD1. Germline loops: CDR1 SEHNR, CDR2 FQNEAQ (reference sequence). Trimming removed 5 bases from V and 0 bases from J; junction bases left unmatched: 12. The CDR3 length is 17 residues. CDR3 region: CASSMNPRTGLNTEAFF. The CDR3 bases are TGTGCCAGCAGCATGAATCCGAGGACAGGTTTGAACACTGAAGCTTTCTTT.

V usage is TRBV7-9 and J usage is TRBJ2-3; TRBD1 might be the D (5 bases). The CDR3 covers 15 residues. Trimming removed 5 bases from V and 2 bases from J, with 14 bases in between. Looked up from germline, CDR1 is SEHNR and CDR2 is FQNEAQ (reference sequence). The CDR3 reads CASSQTRGNTDTQYF. CDR3 nucleotide sequence: TGTGCCAGCAGCCAGACAAGGGGCAACACAGATACGCAGTATTTT.

This chain joins TRBV6-5 and TRBJ1-3; TRBD1 might be the D (6 bases). Germline values: CDR1 MNHEY, CDR2 SVGAGI. V was pared by 2 bases and J by 4 bases, with 12 bases between. The CDR3 spans 15 residues. The CDR3 spells CASSYDRTLGNTIYF. As DNA, the CDR3 is TGTGCCAGCAGTTACGACAGGACATTAGGAAACACCATATATTTT.

This clonotype was observed a few times. The chain couples TRBV7-2 to TRBJ1-2, with a weak D call TRBD1 (6 bases). The germline V gene has CDR1 SGHTA and CDR2 FQGNSA. Trimming shortened V by 1 base and J by 0 bases, and 12 bases separated the two germline ends. There are 16 residues in the CDR3. CDR3 amino acids: CASSLDNRAPNYGYTF. The CDR3 DNA reads TGTGCCAGCAGCTTAGACAACAGGGCTCCTAACTATGGCTACACCTTC.

In this sample, this clonotype turned up once. This rearrangement joins TRBV11-3 to TRBJ2-7; 10 nucleotides agree with TRBD1. Looked up from germline, CDR1 is SGHNT and CDR2 is YENEEA. The ends lost 4 bases at V and 3 bases at J; junction bases unmatched: 6. The CDR3 has 15 residues. As DNA, the CDR3 is TGTGCCAGCAGCTACGGGGGACAGGGGTTCTACGAGCAGTACTTC. This codes for CASSYGGQGFYEQYF. The complete variable domain, with remaining parts taken from reference TRBV11-3 and TRBJ2-7, reads EAGVVQSPRYKIIEKKQPVAFWCNPISGHNTLYWYLQNLGQGPELLIRYENEEAVDDSQLPKDRFSAERLKGVDSTLKIQPAELGDSAVYLCASSYGGQGFYEQYFGPGTRLTVT.

This clonotype was counted only a few times. The chain combines TRBV6-1 with TRBJ1-1, with D maybe TRBD1 (6 bases). V lost 4 bases and J 0 bases, leaving 15 bases between the germline ends. Per the germline V gene, CDR1 is MNHNS and CDR2 is SASEGT. The CDR3 is 16 residues long. CDR3: CASSATGRGMNTEAFF. In DNA, the CDR3 is TGTGCCAGCAGTGCAACAGGGAGGGGTATGAACACTGAAGCTTTCTTT.

In its sample, this clonotype was seen a few times. This chain links TRBV19 with TRBJ1-5; 7 nucleotides align to TRBD1. Germline CDR1 reads LNHDA; CDR2 reads SQIVND (reference sequence). J gave up 6 bases and V 4 bases, and 6 bases lay outside the gene matches. The CDR3 covers 14 residues. The CDR3 spells CASSTSGGSQPQHF. DNA for the CDR3: TGTGCCAGTAGTACCTCAGGGGGAAGTCAGCCCCAGCATTTT. The full variable domain, in which reference TRBV19 and TRBJ1-5 provide the parts outside the CDR3, is DGGITQSPKYLFRKEGQNVTLSCEQNLNHDAMYWYRQDPGQGLRLIYYSQIVNDFQKGDIAEGYSVSREKKESFPLTVTSAQKNPTAFYLCASSTSGGSQPQHFGDGTRLSIL.

The rearrangement joins TRBV20-1 to TRBJ2-4; TRBD1 might be the D (5 bases). V was cut by 2 bases and J by 1 base, with 12 bases left in between. There are 15 residues in the CDR3. Germline V CDR1 and CDR2: DFQATT, SNEGSKA (reference sequence). Here the CDR3 DNA reads TGCAGTGCTAGACTATATTCAGGGGCCAAAAACATTCAGTACTTC. Its translation: CSARLYSGAKNIQYF.

The chain is built from TRBV4-1 and TRBJ1-2; 8 positions match TRBD1. This CDR3 has 14 amino acids. Germline CDR1 MGHRA, CDR2 YSYEKL. Germline trimming cut 4 bases from V and 6 bases from J; bases unmatched to any gene: 7. CDR3 sequence (DNA): TGCGCCAGCAGCCGACCGGGACAGGTTGATGGCTACACCTTC. Translated: CASSRPGQVDGYTF.

The chain links TRBV18 to TRBJ2-3; the match to TRBD2 covers 8 bases. The CDR3 runs 13 residues. Germline CDR1 reads KGHSH; CDR2 reads LQKENI. J was trimmed by 8 bases and V by 6 bases; bases with no gene match: 7. CDR3 residues: CASSERERLTQYF. The CDR3 DNA follows: TGTGCCAGCTCGGAGCGGGAGCGGCTTACGCAGTATTTT.

The CDR3 DNA follows: TGCAGTGAGTTAGCTAGCGGTTACAATGAGCAGTTCTTC. Translating gives CSELASGYNEQFF. V is TRBV20-1 and J is TRBJ2-1; TRBD2 matches 7 bases. The V segment lost 7 bases and the J segment 4 bases; nucleotides outside the gene matches: 7. In germline, CDR1 is DFQATT, CDR2 SNEGSKA (reference sequence). This CDR3 is built from 13 residues.

The chain carries TRBV18 and TRBJ2-1, with a weak D call TRBD2 (6 bases). Germline V gene data show CDR1 as KGHSH and CDR2 as LQKENI. The CDR3 covers 16 residues. V lost 0 bases, J lost 1 base, and 10 bases lay in between. CDR3 residues: CASSPPGSGSYNEQFF. The CDR3 bases are TGTGCCAGCTCACCACCGGGTAGCGGATCCTACAATGAGCAGTTCTTC.

The chain joins TRBV7-2 to TRBJ2-5; D is possibly TRBD2 (7 bases). CDR1 SGHTA and CDR2 FQGNSA come from the germline V gene. This CDR3 contains 16 residues. Trimming pared 5 bases from V and 4 bases from J, leaving 20 bases between. The CDR3 DNA reads as TGTGCCAGCAGCCCTCGCGTGGGGGGGCTAAGAGAGACCCAGTACTTC. It translates to CASSPRVGGLRETQYF.

The CDR3 here is CASSLELAGGVNTGELFF. CDR3 coding DNA: TGTGCCAGCAGCTTAGAACTAGCGGGGGGGGTTAACACCGGGGAGCTGTTTTTT. The chain combines TRBV7-2 with TRBJ2-2; 13 bases align to TRBD2. V gave up 1 base and J gave up 2 bases; unmatched junction bases: 4. The germline V gene encodes CDR1 SGHTA and CDR2 FQGNSA. This CDR3 has 18 residues. The variable domain in full, with the rest retrieved from reference TRBV7-2 and TRBJ2-2, is GAGVSQSPSNKVTEKGKDVELRCDPISGHTALYWYRQSLGQGLEFLIYFQGNSAPDKSGLPSDRFSAERTGGSVSTLTIQRTQQEDSAVYLCASSLELAGGVNTGELFFGEGSRLTVL.

This clonotype was seen only a few times. This chain uses TRBV7-2 with TRBJ1-5; D gene ambiguous. The length of the CDR3 is 15 residues. In germline, CDR1 is SGHTA, CDR2 FQGNSA. V dropped 5 bases and J dropped 3 bases, with 14 bases sitting between them. This CDR3 reads CASSRTASDNQPQHF. The CDR3 DNA follows: TGTGCCAGCAGCCGGACGGCCTCGGACAATCAGCCCCAGCATTTT.

The V and J genes are TRBV28 and TRBJ1-2, with D tentatively TRBD1 (5 bases). Germline V lookup: CDR1 MDHEN, CDR2 SYDVKM. This CDR3 has 11 residues. Trimming took off 11 bases at V and 8 bases at J, with 15 bases between the two ends. In DNA, the CDR3 is TGTGCCGGGGGGGGAGGGTTCGGCTACACCTTC. Translating gives CAGGGGFGYTF.